This TCR beta chain is from a study of beta chain features in type 1 diabetes. Study-wide points: TCRB CDR3s were moderately but significantly shorter in Type 1 diabetes patients in all four CD4+ subsets.

Germline lookup yields CDR1 LGHNA and CDR2 YSLEER. The CDR3 has 21 amino acids. Trimming pared 3 bases from V and 0 bases from J, leaving 24 bases between. What was sequenced were expressed TCRB transcripts, since all of the isolated RNA had been reverse transcribed. Assay used: immunoSEQ multiplex PCR; TCRdb lists only in-frame clones, some missing. This sample has more than 150,000 clones, with approximately 12% found just once. Worth noting for this clone: The antigen is not known.

By way of CD45RO/CCR7/CD25/CD127/CD95/CD27, the CD4+ regulatory, stem cell-like memory, central memory and naive cells were sorted. The source is a man aged 18 to 35 in good health. The chain is built from TRBV4-3 and TRBJ2-6, with D perhaps TRBD2 (5 bases). The sequencing sample was made of central memory CD4+ T cells from blood. The CDR3 DNA reads TGCGCCAGCAGCCACCATGCGAGGGTGGGCACCAGTTTCTCTGGGGCCAACGTCCTGACTTTC. Protein: CASSHHARVGTSFSGANVLTF.